The T cell receptor (beta chain) described here comes from a study of T cells in Graves' hyperthyroidism and ophthalmopathy. This CDR3 spans 13 amino acids. Trimming took off 6 bases at V and 8 bases at J, with 16 bases between the two ends. From germline, CDR1 is MGHDK and CDR2 SYGVNS. Points from the study as a whole: Appearing also in blood were most of the thyroid clonotypes expanded above 0.001. The model predicted ophthalmopathy a median roughly 6.3 months before onset.

In this sample, this clonotype turned up many times. The antigen is unknown. TCR beta CDR3 region amplification was performed from RNA transcripts. When the TCR CDR3 underwent first-round RT-PCR, the HTBI primer set was used. TCRdb independently ran MiXCR on the multiplex PCR reads; one entry per CDR3 protein. The sample contains around 690,000 distinct CDR3 sequences, 17% of which appear only once. This clonotype was sampled from a man between 45 and 60 years old with Graves' hyperthyroidism. The gene calls are TRBV25-1 and TRBJ1-2, with D maybe TRBD1 (6 bases). The sequenced material came from blood. CDR3 residues: CASSQLTGQGYTF. The CDR3, as DNA: TGTGCCAGCAGCCAGTTAACAGGGCAGGGCTACACCTTC.